This TCR beta chain stems from a study of human T cells and chemical hapten exposure. Overall study: Patients were given diphenylcyclopropenone on the scalp weekly across the roughly 25-week study. Study observations and caveats: TCRs above 1 in 1000 frequency did not change with DPC sensitization.

This clonotype was observed at least ten times. Its matching antigen is unknown. This CDR3 is 13 amino acids long. The ends lost 2 bases at V and 16 bases at J; junction bases unmatched: 8. Germline values: CDR1 MNHEY, CDR2 SVGEGT. Study processing details: Individual samples carried between 23,224 and 690,600 TCRs, with 80,000 to 100,000 as the median. MiXCR, run by TCRdb on the RACE reads, gives a single entry per CDR3 protein. TCRdb's processing, not the authors' own work, is the source of the V and J calls. The table includes 360,000 or so distinct CDR3 sequences, over 6% detected once. The time point was: patch test 2, 6 weeks after DPC sensitization. Sample treatment: therapeutic diphenylcyclopropenone sensitization with weekly scalp DPC. The study drew its donors from alopecia patients who were 18 to 70 years old and suitable for DPC.

Specimen: whole blood, collected in connection with sensitization to the hapten diphenylcyclopropenone (DPC). The clonotype was recovered from a woman aged 18-30 years with alopecia areata. Some clones in this sample may be carry-over from other donors' samples. The rearrangement uses TRBV6-2 or TRBV6-3 and TRBJ2-2; 9 positions match TRBD2. In nucleotides, the CDR3 is TGTGCCAGCAGTTACGGAGCGGGGGGCTTGGAGTTTTTT. Its translation is CASSYGAGGLEFF.